The present TCR beta chain was sequenced within a study of cytomegalovirus exposure and HLA in healthy donors. As for the study in general: A subsequent analysis stated that the roughly 130 validation repertoires were run on the same platform as the approximately 700 first-cohort repertoires.

The CDR3 runs 18 residues. Germline V gene lookup returns CDR1 SGHTA and CDR2 FQGNSA. V trimming: 2 bases; J trimming: 0 bases; junction bases outside the gene matches: 11. Profiling relied on immunoSEQ multiplex PCR, and the TCRdb table lists in-frame clones only, not all of them. The table lists over 200,000 clones, 85% to 90% of them singletons. The donors belonged to the approximately 120-subject validation cohort, separate from the roughly 710-subject first cohort. This TCR was sampled from a woman aged 18-29 years in good health and CMV-seronegative. The sample comprised PBMCs. The chain recombines TRBV7-2 with TRBJ2-7, with 9 bases lining up with TRBD1. The CDR3 DNA reads as TGTGCCAGCAGCTTAATTTCGGGACAGGGACCCTACTCCTACGAGCAGTACTTC. This translates into CASSLISGQGPYSYEQYF.